This T cell receptor (beta chain) derives from a study of T cell changes during pregnancy in multiple sclerosis. Per germline, CDR1 SEHNR and CDR2 FQNEAQ (reference sequence). V was pared by 0 bases and J by 4 bases, with 8 bases of the junction left unmatched. The length of the CDR3 is 16 residues. This clone has a single count. Using immunoSEQ multiplex PCR, the repertoire was profiled, and TCRdb retains in-frame clones only, with some absent. The table lists tens of thousands of clones, around 92% of them singletons, with 0.16% in the top ten. The J gene is TRBJ2-7, the V gene TRBV7-9; 8 bases line up with TRBD1. This receptor was taken from a female donor in good health, enrolled as a control in a pregnancy study. The sequenced sample was CD4+ T cells from peripheral blood mononuclear cells, obtained after pregnancy. The CDR3 loop is CASSLASTGARYEQYF. The CDR3 DNA reads TGTGCCAGCAGCTTAGCCTCGACAGGGGCTAGGTACGAGCAGTACTTC. The full variable domain, rest sourced from reference TRBV7-9 and TRBJ2-7, is DTGVSQNPRHKITKRGQNVTFRCDPISEHNRLYWYRQTLGQGPEFLTYFQNEAQLEKSRLLSDRFSAERPKGSFSTLEIQRTEQGDSAMYLCASSLASTGARYEQYFGPGTRLTVT.